This T cell receptor (beta chain) was profiled in a study of blood T cell repertoires in COVID-19. The wider study: The United States, Italy and Spain were the sources of the acute and convalescent COVID-19 samples. PBMCs, B-cell-depleted T cells, or T cells were the source of the cDNA or gDNA that made up the material.

In the original workflow: Amplification of reference gene primers provided the estimated nucleated cell counts. Only in-frame clones appear in the TCRdb table, and some are missing; sequencing was by immunoSEQ multiplex PCR. D and trimming were read from the DNA, whereas the V and J calls and clone size are those reported in that table. The sample carries around 76,000 clones, roughly 76% recorded once. Sample: peripheral blood. The source is an elderly woman with active or convalescent COVID-19.

The CDR3 region is CASSFRPAHEQYF. CDR3 DNA: TGTGCCAGCAGTTTCAGGCCCGCGCACGAGCAGTACTTC. V usage is TRBV12-3 or TRBV12-4 and J usage is TRBJ2-7; D not certain. The CDR3 consists of 13 residues. Trimming stripped 3 bases from V and 5 bases from J, with 11 bases between.